The 3 T cell receptor beta chains listed next were all sequenced from one sample in a study of T-cell reconstitution after alpha-beta-depleted transplantation in children. It was with unique molecular identifiers that the TCRbeta library was prepared. MiXCR was run by TCRdb on the PCR reads, yielding one entry per CDR3 protein. The data show over 150,000 distinct CDR3 sequences, roughly 7% seen once. Sequencing was performed on PBMCs, taken before TCRalphabeta/CD19-depleted stem cell transplant. The receptors derive from a boy aged 2 to 9 with acute lymphoblastic leukemia, due to receive a stem cell transplant.

The chain is built from TRBV16 and TRBJ1-5; maybe TRBD1 (5 bases). This CDR3 is built from 16 residues. The germline V gene encodes CDR1 KGHSY and CDR2 FQNENV. The V and J ends lost 0 bases and 1 base respectively, with 10 bases between them. The chain's CDR3 is CASSQSWGGSNQPQHF. As DNA, the CDR3 is TGTGCCAGCAGCCAATCTTGGGGGGGGAGCAATCAGCCCCAGCATTTT.

There are a few counts of this clonotype. The J gene is TRBJ2-3, the V gene TRBV15; D possibly corresponds to TRBD2 (5 bases). V lost 6 bases and J 0 bases, leaving 10 bases between the germline ends. Germline V lookup: CDR1 LNHNV, CDR2 YYDKDF (reference sequence). The CDR3 covers 14 residues. This CDR3 reads CATRGLTSTDTQYF. DNA for the CDR3: TGTGCCACCAGAGGACTTACTAGCACAGATACGCAGTATTTT.

The sample holds many counts of this clonotype. The rearrangement links TRBV4-3 to TRBJ2-2, with a possible D match to TRBD2 (6 bases). V dropped 1 base and J dropped 5 bases, with 14 bases sitting between them. CDR1 and CDR2 from the germline V gene are LGHNA and YSLEER. The CDR3 totals 16 residues. As DNA, the CDR3 is TGCGCCAGCAGCCAAGTTGCGAGCGGGTGGACCGGGGAGCTGTTTTTT. Translation: CASSQVASGWTGELFF.